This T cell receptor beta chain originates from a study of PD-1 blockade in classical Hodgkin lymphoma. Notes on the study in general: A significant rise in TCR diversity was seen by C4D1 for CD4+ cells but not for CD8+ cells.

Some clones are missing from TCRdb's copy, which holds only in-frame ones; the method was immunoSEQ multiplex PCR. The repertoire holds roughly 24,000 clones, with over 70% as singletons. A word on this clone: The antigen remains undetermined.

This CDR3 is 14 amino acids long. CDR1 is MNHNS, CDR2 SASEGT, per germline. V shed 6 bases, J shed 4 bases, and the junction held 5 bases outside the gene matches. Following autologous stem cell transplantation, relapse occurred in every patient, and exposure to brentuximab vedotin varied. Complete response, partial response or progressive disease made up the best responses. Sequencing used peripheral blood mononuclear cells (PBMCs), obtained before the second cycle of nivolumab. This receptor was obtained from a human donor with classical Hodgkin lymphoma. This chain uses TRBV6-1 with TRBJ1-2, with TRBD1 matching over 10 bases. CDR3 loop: CASRRDRGGYGYTF. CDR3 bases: TGTGCCAGCAGGAGGGACAGGGGCGGCTATGGCTACACCTTC.